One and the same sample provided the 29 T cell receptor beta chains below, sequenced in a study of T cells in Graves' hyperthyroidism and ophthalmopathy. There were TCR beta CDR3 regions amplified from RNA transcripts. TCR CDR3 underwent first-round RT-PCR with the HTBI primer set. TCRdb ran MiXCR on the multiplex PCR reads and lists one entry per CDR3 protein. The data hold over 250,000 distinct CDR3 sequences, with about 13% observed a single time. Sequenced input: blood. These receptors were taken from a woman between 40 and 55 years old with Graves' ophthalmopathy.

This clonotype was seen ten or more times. The CDR3 DNA reads TGTGCCAGCAGCCAAGGGGGGGGGACGTCGGATAGCAATCAGCCCCAGCATTTT. Encoded protein: CASSQGGGTSDSNQPQHF. The V gene is TRBV3-1, the J gene TRBJ1-5, with D tentatively TRBD1 (5 bases). This CDR3 comprises 18 residues. The ends were cut back, 1 base at V and 0 bases at J, with 16 bases in the middle. Germline CDR1 is LGHDT and CDR2 is YNNKEL (reference sequence).

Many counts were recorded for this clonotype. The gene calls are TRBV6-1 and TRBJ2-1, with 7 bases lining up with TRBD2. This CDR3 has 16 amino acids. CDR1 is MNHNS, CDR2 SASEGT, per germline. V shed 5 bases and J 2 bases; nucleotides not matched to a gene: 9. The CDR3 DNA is TGTGCCAGCAGTCCTCGGACTAGTCCCCCCTACAATGAGCAGTTCTTC. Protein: CASSPRTSPPYNEQFF.

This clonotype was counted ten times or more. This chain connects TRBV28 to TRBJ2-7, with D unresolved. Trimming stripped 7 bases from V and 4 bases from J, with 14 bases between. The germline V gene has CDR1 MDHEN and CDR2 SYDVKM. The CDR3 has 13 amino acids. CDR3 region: CASNIDLTYEQYF. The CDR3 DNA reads TGTGCCAGCAACATCGACTTGACATACGAGCAGTACTTC. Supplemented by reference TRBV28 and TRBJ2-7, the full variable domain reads DVKVTQSSRYLVKRTGEKVFLECVQDMDHENMFWYRQDPGLGLRLIYFSYDVKMKEKGDIPEGYSVSREKKERFSLILESASTNQTSMYLCASNIDLTYEQYFGPGTRLTVT.

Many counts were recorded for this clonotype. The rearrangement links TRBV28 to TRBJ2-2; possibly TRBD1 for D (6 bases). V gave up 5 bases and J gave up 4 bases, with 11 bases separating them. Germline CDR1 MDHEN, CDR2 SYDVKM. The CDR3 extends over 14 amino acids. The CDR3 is CASSVTGFTGELFF. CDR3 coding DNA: TGTGCCAGCAGTGTAACAGGGTTCACCGGGGAGCTGTTTTTT.

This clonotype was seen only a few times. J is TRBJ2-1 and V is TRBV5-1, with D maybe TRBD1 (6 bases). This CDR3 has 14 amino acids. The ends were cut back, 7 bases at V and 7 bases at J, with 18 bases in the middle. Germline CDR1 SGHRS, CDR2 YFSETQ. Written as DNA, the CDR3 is TGCGCCAGCGCTGAAAACACAGGGTATAATGAGCAGTTCTTC. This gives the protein CASAENTGYNEQFF. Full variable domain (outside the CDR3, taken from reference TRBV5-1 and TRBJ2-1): KAGVTQTPRYLIKTRGQQVTLSCSPISGHRSVSWYQQTPGQGLQFLFEYFSETQRNKGNFPGRFSGRQFSNSRSEMNVSTLELGDSALYLCASAENTGYNEQFFGPGTRLTVL.

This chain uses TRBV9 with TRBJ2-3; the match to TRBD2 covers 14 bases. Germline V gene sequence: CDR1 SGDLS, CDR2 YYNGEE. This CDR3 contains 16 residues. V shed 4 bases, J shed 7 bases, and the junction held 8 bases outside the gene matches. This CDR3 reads CASSFKTSGGANTQYF. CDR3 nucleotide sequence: TGTGCCAGCAGCTTCAAGACTAGCGGGGGGGCAAATACGCAGTATTTT.

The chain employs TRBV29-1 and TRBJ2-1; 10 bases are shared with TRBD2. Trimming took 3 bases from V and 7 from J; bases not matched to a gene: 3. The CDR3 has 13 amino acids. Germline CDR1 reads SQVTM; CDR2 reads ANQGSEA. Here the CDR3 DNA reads TGCAGCGTTGACCCTAGCGGGGGAAATGAGCAGTTCTTC. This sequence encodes CSVDPSGGNEQFF.

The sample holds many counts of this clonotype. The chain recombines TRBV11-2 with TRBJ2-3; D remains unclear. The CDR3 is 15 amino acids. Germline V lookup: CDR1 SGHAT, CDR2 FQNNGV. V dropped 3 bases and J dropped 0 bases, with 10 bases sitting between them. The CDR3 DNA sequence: TGTGCCAGCAGCTTTGTGGGAAGCAGCACAGATACGCAGTATTTT. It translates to CASSFVGSSTDTQYF. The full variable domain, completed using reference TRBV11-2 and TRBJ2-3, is EAGVAQSPRYKIIEKRQSVAFWCNPISGHATLYWYQQILGQGPKLLIQFQNNGVVDDSQLPKDRFSAERLKGVDSTLKIQPAKLEDSAVYLCASSFVGSSTDTQYFGPGTRLTVL.

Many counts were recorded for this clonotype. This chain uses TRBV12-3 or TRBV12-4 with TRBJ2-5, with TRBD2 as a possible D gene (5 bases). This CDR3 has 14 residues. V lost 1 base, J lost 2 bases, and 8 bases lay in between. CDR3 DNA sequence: TGTGCCAGCAGTTTAGGAGGGCAGCAAGAGACCCAGTACTTC. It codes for CASSLGGQQETQYF.

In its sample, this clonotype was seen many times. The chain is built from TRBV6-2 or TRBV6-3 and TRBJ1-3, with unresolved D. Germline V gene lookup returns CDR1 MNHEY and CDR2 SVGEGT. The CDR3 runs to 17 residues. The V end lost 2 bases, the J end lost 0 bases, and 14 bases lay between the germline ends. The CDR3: CASSYTPLGYSGNTIYF. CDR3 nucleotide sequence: TGTGCCAGCAGTTACACTCCGTTGGGATACTCTGGAAACACCATATATTTT.

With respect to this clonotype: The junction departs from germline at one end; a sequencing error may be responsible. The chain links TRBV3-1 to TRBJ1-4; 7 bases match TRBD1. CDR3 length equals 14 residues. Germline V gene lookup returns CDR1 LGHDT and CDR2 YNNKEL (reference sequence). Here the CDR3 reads CARSHRGSSEKLFF. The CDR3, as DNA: TGTGCCAGAAGCCACAGGGGTTCTTCAGAAAAACTGTTTTTT. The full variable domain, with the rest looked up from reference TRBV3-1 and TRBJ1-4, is DTAVSQTPKYLVTQMGNDKSIKCEQNLGHDTMYWYKQDSKKFLKIMFSYNNKELIINETVPNRFSPKSPDKAHLNLHINSLELGDSAVYFCARSHRGSSEKLFFGSGTQLSVL.

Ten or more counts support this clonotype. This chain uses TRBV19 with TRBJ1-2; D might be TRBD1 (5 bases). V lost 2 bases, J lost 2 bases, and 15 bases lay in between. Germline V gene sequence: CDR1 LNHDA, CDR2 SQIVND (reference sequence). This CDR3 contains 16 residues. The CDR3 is CASSIKVRDHNYGYTF. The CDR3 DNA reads TGTGCCAGTAGTATAAAGGTCCGGGACCACAACTATGGCTACACCTTC.

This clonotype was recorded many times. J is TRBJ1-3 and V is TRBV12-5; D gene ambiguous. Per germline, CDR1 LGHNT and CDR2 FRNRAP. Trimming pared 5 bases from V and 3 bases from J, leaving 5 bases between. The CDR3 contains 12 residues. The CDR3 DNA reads TGTGCTAGTGGTCTAGGTGGAAACACCATATATTTT. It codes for CASGLGGNTIYF.

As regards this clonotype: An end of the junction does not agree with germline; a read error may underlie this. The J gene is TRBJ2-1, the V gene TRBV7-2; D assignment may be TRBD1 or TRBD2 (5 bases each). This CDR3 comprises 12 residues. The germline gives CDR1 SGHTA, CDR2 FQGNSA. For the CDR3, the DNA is TGTGCCAGCAGCTTAGCGCTGGGGGTTCAGGTCTTC. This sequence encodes CASSLALGVQVF.

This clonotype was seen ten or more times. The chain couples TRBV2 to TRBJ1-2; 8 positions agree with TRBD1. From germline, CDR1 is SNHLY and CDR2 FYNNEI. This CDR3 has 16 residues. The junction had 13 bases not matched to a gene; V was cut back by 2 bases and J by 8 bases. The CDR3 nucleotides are TGTGCCAGCAGTGAAAGTCCCAGGGGGCGGATGAGAGGCTACACCTTC. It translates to CASSESPRGRMRGYTF.

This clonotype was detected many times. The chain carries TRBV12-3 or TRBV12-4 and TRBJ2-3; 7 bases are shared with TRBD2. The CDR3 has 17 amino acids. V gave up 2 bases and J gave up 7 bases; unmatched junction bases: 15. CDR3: CASSLYPGGPRVYTQYF. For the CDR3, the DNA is TGTGCCAGCAGTTTATATCCGGGGGGTCCCCGGGTGTATACGCAGTATTTT.

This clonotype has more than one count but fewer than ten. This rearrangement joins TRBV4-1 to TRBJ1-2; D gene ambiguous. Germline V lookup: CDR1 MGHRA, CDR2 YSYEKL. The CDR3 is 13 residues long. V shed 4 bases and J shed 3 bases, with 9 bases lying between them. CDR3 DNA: TGCGCCAGCAGCCGCGGACCGGACTATGGCTACACCTTC. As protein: CASSRGPDYGYTF.

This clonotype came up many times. Written as DNA, the CDR3 is TGTGCCAGCAGTTTAATCAGGGCAGGGGCAGCGCTCTCCTACAATGAGCAGTTCTTC. This encodes CASSLIRAGAALSYNEQFF. This chain links TRBV12-3 or TRBV12-4 with TRBJ2-1, with D possibly TRBD1 on 6 matching bases. This CDR3 region has 19 residues. With 2 bases removed from V and 0 bases from J, the gap between germline ends came to 20 bases.

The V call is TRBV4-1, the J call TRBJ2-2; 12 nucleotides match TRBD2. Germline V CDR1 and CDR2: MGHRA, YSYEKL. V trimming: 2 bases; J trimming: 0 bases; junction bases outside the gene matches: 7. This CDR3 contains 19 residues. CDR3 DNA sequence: TGCGCCAGCAGCCAACGACTAGCGGGGGCCGTCGCGAACACCGGGGAGCTGTTTTTT. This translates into CASSQRLAGAVANTGELFF.

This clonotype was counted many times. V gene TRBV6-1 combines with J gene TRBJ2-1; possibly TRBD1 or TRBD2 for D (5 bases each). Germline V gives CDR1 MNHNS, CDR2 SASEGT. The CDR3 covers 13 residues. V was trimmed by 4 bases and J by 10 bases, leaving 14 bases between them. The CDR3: CASSAGRGGEQFF. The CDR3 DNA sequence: TGTGCCAGCAGTGCGGGGCGCGGTGGGGAGCAGTTCTTC.

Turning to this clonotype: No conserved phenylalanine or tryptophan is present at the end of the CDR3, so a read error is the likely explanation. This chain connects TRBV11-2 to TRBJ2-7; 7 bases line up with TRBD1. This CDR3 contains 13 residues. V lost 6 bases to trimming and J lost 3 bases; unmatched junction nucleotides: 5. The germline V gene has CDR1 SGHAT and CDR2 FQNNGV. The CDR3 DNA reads TGTGCCAGCAGTTCGGGACAGATCTACGAGCAGTACCTC. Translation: CASSSGQIYEQYL.

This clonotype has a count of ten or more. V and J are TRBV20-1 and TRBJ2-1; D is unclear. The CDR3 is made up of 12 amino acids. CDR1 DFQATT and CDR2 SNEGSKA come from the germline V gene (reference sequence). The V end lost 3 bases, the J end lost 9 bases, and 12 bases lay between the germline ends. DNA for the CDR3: TGCAGTGCTAGTATGGGCCGTCCTGAGCAGTTCTTC. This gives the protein CSASMGRPEQFF.

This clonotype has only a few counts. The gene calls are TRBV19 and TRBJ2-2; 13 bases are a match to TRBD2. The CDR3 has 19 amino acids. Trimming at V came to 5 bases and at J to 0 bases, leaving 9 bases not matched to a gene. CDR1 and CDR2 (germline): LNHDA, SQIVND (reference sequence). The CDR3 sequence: CASSLLGLAGQANTGELFF. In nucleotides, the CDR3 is TGTGCCAGTAGTCTTTTGGGACTAGCGGGACAAGCGAACACCGGGGAGCTGTTTTTT.

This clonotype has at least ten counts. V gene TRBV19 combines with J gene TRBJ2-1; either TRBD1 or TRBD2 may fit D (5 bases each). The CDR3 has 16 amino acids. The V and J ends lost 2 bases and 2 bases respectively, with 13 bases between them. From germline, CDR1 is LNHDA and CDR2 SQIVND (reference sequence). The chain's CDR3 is CASSIKGVSAYNEQFF. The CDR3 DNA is TGTGCCAGTAGTATAAAAGGGGTTAGCGCCTACAATGAGCAGTTCTTC.

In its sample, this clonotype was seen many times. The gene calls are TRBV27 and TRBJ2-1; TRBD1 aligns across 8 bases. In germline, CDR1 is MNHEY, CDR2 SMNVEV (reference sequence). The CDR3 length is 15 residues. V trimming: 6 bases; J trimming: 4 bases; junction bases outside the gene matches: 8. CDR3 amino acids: CASSFTGQVYNEQFF. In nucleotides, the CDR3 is TGTGCCAGCAGCTTCACGGGACAGGTGTACAATGAGCAGTTCTTC.

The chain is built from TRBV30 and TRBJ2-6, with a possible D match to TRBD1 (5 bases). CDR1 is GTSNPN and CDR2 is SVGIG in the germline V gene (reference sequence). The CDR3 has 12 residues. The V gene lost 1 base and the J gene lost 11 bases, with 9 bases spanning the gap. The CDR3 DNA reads TGTGCCTGGAGTGGGGGCGGACACGTCCTGACTTTC. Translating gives CAWSGGGHVLTF.

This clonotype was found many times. In nucleotides, the CDR3 is TGTGCCAGCAGCGCCTCACTAGCGGGGGACATTCAGTACTTC. It translates to CASSASLAGDIQYF. The chain combines TRBV7-6 with TRBJ2-4; 11 bases fit TRBD2. The length of the CDR3 is 14 residues. Unmatched junction bases numbered 5, after V lost 5 bases and J lost 8 bases. Germline V gene sequence: CDR1 SGHVS, CDR2 FNYEAQ.

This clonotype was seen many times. The CDR3 sequence: CSAGTDGYTF. CDR3 coding DNA: TGCAGTGCCGGGACGGATGGCTACACCTTC. This chain joins TRBV20-1 and TRBJ1-2, with a tentative D call TRBD1 (5 bases). This CDR3 is 10 amino acids long. V dropped 6 bases and J dropped 6 bases, with 8 bases sitting between them. Looked up from germline, CDR1 is DFQATT and CDR2 is SNEGSKA (reference sequence).

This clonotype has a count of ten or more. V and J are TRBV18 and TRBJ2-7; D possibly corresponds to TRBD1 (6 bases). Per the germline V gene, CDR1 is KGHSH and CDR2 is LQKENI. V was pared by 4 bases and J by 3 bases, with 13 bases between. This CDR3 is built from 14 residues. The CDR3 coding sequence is TGTGCCAGCTCACTAGGGACAATGAACTACGAGCAGTACTTC. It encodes CASSLGTMNYEQYF. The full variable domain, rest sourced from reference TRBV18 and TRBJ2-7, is NAGVMQNPRHLVRRRGQEARLRCSPMKGHSHVYWYRQLPEEGLKFMVYLQKENIIDESGMPKERFSAEFPKEGPSILRIQQVVRGDSAAYFCASSLGTMNYEQYFGPGTRLTVT.